This T cell receptor beta chain was captured by sequencing in a study of blood T cell repertoires in COVID-19. At the level of the study: Italy, Spain and the United States were the sources of the convalescent and acute COVID-19 samples. Sources were T cells, B-cell-depleted T cells, or PBMCs; the material itself was cDNA or gDNA.

The CDR3 consists of 14 residues. CDR1 SGHAT and CDR2 FQNNGV come from the germline V gene. V lost 1 base and J 4 bases, leaving 10 bases between the germline ends. In the original workflow: Amplifying reference gene primers gave estimates of nucleated cell counts. Using immunoSEQ multiplex PCR, the repertoire was profiled, and TCRdb retains in-frame clones only, with some absent. V, J and clone size are those of that table, while D and trimming were read from the DNA. The table shows 100,000 to 150,000 clones, with 85% to 90% occurring only once. Sequencing was performed on peripheral blood. The gene calls are TRBV11-2 and TRBJ2-5; D not certain. The receptor was isolated from a man aged 50-59 years with active or convalescent COVID-19. CDR3 coding DNA: TGTGCCAGCAGCTTAGTTCCGCAGGTAGAGACCCAGTACTTC. It specifies CASSLVPQVETQYF.